The source of this T cell receptor (beta chain) is a study of blood T cell repertoires in COVID-19. Looking at the study overall: Sites across the United States, Italy and Spain contributed samples from acute and convalescent COVID-19.

Trimming pared 0 bases from V and 7 bases from J, leaving 12 bases between. Germline lookup yields CDR1 MDHEN and CDR2 SYDVKM. The CDR3 sequence is 15 residues long. Method: immunoSEQ multiplex PCR; TCRdb's copy keeps in-frame clones and lacks some. The sample lists about 300,000 clones, roughly 92% occurring once. The specimen sequenced was peripheral blood. This TCR was sampled from a woman aged 25 to 45 with COVID-19, enrolled during active disease. The chain is built from TRBV28 and TRBJ1-4, with a tentative D call TRBD1 (5 bases). The CDR3 DNA reads as TGTGCCAGCAGTTTATGGGCCGGGGGTACTGAAAAACTGTTTTTT. Translation gives CASSLWAGGTEKLFF.